One sample yielded the 19 T cell receptor beta chains listed below, sequenced in a study of blood T cell repertoires in COVID-19. Profiled with immunoSEQ multiplex PCR; TCRdb holds only in-frame clones, not every one. The table shows approximately 210,000 clones, with roughly 90% occurring only once. The sequenced material came from peripheral blood. The source is a woman aged 65 to 85 with acute or convalescent COVID-19.

The CDR3 bases are TGCAGTGCTTTCGCTGGCCTCGGCTACACCTTC. Its protein product is CSAFAGLGYTF. The gene calls are TRBV20-1 and TRBJ1-2; D uncertain. CDR3 size: 11 residues. The V end was cut by 5 bases, the J end by 8 bases, with 12 bases between. Germline V gives CDR1 DFQATT, CDR2 SNEGSKA (reference sequence).

V gene TRBV19 combines with J gene TRBJ1-1, with 7 bases matching TRBD1. Per germline, CDR1 LNHDA and CDR2 SQIVND (reference sequence). Trimming took 7 bases from V and 5 from J; bases not matched to a gene: 10. The CDR3 contains 14 residues. CDR3 region: CASTTPGTDTEAFF. The DNA of the CDR3 is TGTGCCAGTACCACCCCCGGGACAGATACTGAAGCTTTCTTT.

This clone has just one count. The chain uses TRBV25-1 and TRBJ2-4; 7 nucleotides agree with TRBD2. There are 14 residues in the CDR3. Germline loops: CDR1 MGHDK, CDR2 SYGVNS. V gave up 0 bases and J gave up 7 bases; unmatched junction bases: 3. This chain's CDR3 is CASSEYTGGNIQYF. CDR3 in DNA: TGTGCCAGCAGTGAATATACCGGGGGGAACATTCAGTACTTC. Using reference TRBV25-1 and TRBJ2-4 for the parts outside the CDR3, the full variable domain is EADIYQTPRYLVIGTGKKITLECSQTMGHDKMYWYQQDPGMELHLIHYSYGVNSTEKGDLSSESTVSRIRTEHFPLTLESARPSHTSQYLCASSEYTGGNIQYFGAGTRLSVL.

This clone showed up just a few times. The genes are TRBV7-2 and TRBJ1-1; 7 bases agree with TRBD1. Germline V gene lookup returns CDR1 SGHTA and CDR2 FQGNSA. The CDR3 sequence is 14 residues long. With V trimmed by 7 bases and J by 6 bases, 11 bases remained unmatched. CDR3 loop: CASKGAGWDAEAFF. The CDR3 region has the DNA TGTGCCAGCAAGGGGGCAGGATGGGACGCTGAAGCTTTCTTT.

About this clone: At one end, the junction sequence differs from germline, possibly due to a read error. The chain uses TRBV18 and TRBJ2-7; D might be TRBD2 (6 bases). Germline CDR1 and CDR2: KGHSH and LQKENI. The CDR3 consists of 14 residues. The DNA of the CDR3 is TGTGCCAGCTCACGGGCGGGACTGGGATACGGGCAGTACTTC. Its translation is CASSRAGLGYGQYF.

The chain employs TRBV6-6 and TRBJ1-4; 9 bases are a match to TRBD1. V was pared by 4 bases and J by 4 bases, with 4 bases of the junction left unmatched. The CDR3 has 15 amino acids. CDR1 and CDR2 (germline): MNHNY, SVGAGI (reference sequence). CDR3 in DNA: TGTGCCAGCAGTTCGCCGGGACAGGGTAATGAAAAACTGTTTTTT. It specifies CASSSPGQGNEKLFF.

The V and J genes are TRBV11-2 and TRBJ2-3, with D maybe TRBD2 (7 bases). Per germline, CDR1 SGHAT and CDR2 FQNNGV. V was clipped by 1 base and J by 4 bases, with 18 bases between them. The CDR3 runs 17 residues. The CDR3 DNA sequence: TGTGCCAGCAGCTTAGTCAGGCTAGGGGGGGCCCCAGATACGCAGTATTTT. Translated, it gives CASSLVRLGGAPDTQYF.

J is TRBJ1-5 and V is TRBV6-5; 11 bases line up with TRBD1. Looked up from germline, CDR1 is MNHEY and CDR2 is SVGAGI. The CDR3 contains 15 residues. With 6 bases clipped from V and 4 bases from J, the junction kept 5 bases outside the gene matches. DNA for the CDR3: TGTGCCAGCAGCGACGGGACAGGGGGGAATCAGCCCCAGCATTTT. Its protein is CASSDGTGGNQPQHF.

This clone occurred a few times. The chain employs TRBV18 and TRBJ1-3; possibly TRBD1 for D (6 bases). Germline CDR1 is KGHSH and CDR2 is LQKENI. Trimming cost V 0 bases and J 5 bases, with 11 bases left between them. The CDR3 has 15 residues. The CDR3 here is CASSPPSRGRNTIYF. DNA of the CDR3: TGTGCCAGCTCACCACCTAGCAGGGGTCGAAACACCATATATTTT.

This chain links TRBV7-2 with TRBJ2-2; 10 positions agree with TRBD2. V shed 6 bases, J shed 4 bases, and the junction held 2 bases outside the gene matches. This CDR3 contains 14 residues. The germline V gene has CDR1 SGHTA and CDR2 FQGNSA. The CDR3 DNA sequence: TGTGCCAGCAGACTAGCGGGAAGCACCGGGGAGCTGTTTTTT. Its protein product is CASRLAGSTGELFF.

This clone was counted a single time. The V and J genes are TRBV11-2 and TRBJ2-1; D is possibly TRBD2 (5 bases). CDR3 length: 16 residues. Trimming cost V 5 bases and J 5 bases, with 19 bases left between them. CDR1 and CDR2 from the germline V gene are SGHAT and FQNNGV. The CDR3 is CASSPISGSRDNEQFF. The CDR3 DNA sequence: TGTGCCAGCAGCCCAATAAGTGGGAGTAGAGACAATGAGCAGTTCTTC.

This chain joins TRBV6-5 and TRBJ2-1; maybe TRBD1 (6 bases). V was pared by 5 bases and J by 4 bases, with 12 bases between. The CDR3 runs to 14 residues. Germline assignment: CDR1 MNHEY and CDR2 SVGAGI. CDR3 residues: CASSRERGYNEQFF. The CDR3 DNA reads TGTGCCAGCAGTAGGGAGAGGGGGTACAATGAGCAGTTCTTC.

The J gene is TRBJ2-7, the V gene TRBV29-1; TRBD1 matches 9 bases. Germline values: CDR1 SQVTM, CDR2 ANQGSEA. Germline trimming cut 7 bases from V and 5 bases from J; bases unmatched to any gene: 6. CDR3 length equals 12 residues. The CDR3 is CSAMGQGNEQYF. The CDR3 nucleotides are TGCAGCGCCATGGGACAGGGAAACGAGCAGTACTTC.

This clone was counted a single time. The genes are TRBV5-1 and TRBJ2-1, with D unresolved. CDR1 is SGHRS and CDR2 is YFSETQ in the germline V gene. The ends were cut back, 0 bases at V and 8 bases at J, with 12 bases in the middle. CDR3 size: 14 residues. The CDR3 here is CASSLAGGTDEQFF. CDR3 nucleotides: TGCGCCAGCAGCTTGGCCGGCGGAACCGATGAGCAGTTCTTC.

This clone turned up a few times. V gene TRBV24-1 combines with J gene TRBJ2-2; D uncertain. Germline CDR1 and CDR2: KGHDR and SFDVKD. V lost 4 bases and J 4 bases, leaving 6 bases between the germline ends. This CDR3 has 13 residues. The CDR3 region has the DNA TGTGCCACCAGTGACCATCCCACCGGGGAGCTGTTTTTT. Amino acids: CATSDHPTGELFF.

The chain carries TRBV6-5 and TRBJ1-3; D is unresolved. The length of the CDR3 is 12 residues. From germline, CDR1 is MNHEY and CDR2 SVGAGI. Trimming removed 6 bases from V and 0 bases from J, with 3 bases in between. CDR3 sequence reads: CASRSSGNTIYF. For the CDR3, the DNA is TGTGCCAGCAGGAGCTCTGGAAACACCATATATTTT.

A few counts support this clone. The chain combines TRBV7-3 with TRBJ2-2, with D perhaps TRBD2 (5 bases). This CDR3 is 15 amino acids long. The V end lost 5 bases, the J end lost 4 bases, and 14 bases lay between the germline ends. CDR1 and CDR2 from the germline V gene are SGHTA and FQGTGA. CDR3 nucleotides: TGTGCCAGCAGCCGGGATAAAGCGATCACCGGGGAGCTGTTTTTT. Translating gives CASSRDKAITGELFF.

The V call is TRBV4-2, the J call TRBJ1-1, with TRBD1 matching over 9 bases. Trimming at V came to 3 bases and at J to 4 bases, leaving 9 bases not matched to a gene. This CDR3 is built from 16 residues. CDR1 and CDR2 (germline): LGHNA, YNFKEQ. Here the CDR3 reads CASSHGTGGKATEAFF. As DNA, the CDR3 is TGTGCCAGCAGCCACGGTACAGGGGGCAAAGCCACTGAAGCTTTCTTT.

V is TRBV11-2 and J is TRBJ1-6, with D unresolved. The ends were cut back, 5 bases at V and 7 bases at J, with 9 bases in the middle. The length of the CDR3 is 13 residues. CDR1 is SGHAT, CDR2 FQNNGV, per germline. CDR3 amino acids: CASSLLENSPLHF. In DNA form, the CDR3 reads TGTGCCAGCAGCCTGTTAGAAAATTCACCCCTCCACTTT.